The rows below give T cell receptor beta chains drawn from one sample of a study of OX40 agonist ivuxolimab in advanced cancers. Generated by immunoSEQ multiplex PCR, the TCRdb table keeps only in-frame clones and is missing some. The table lists approximately 52,000 clones, around 88% of them singletons. Material: CD4+ or CD8+ T cells sorted from blood, obtained in a trial of the OX40 agonist ivuxolimab. The receptors here all came from an adult with an advanced solid tumor such as melanoma, head and neck, liver or kidney cancer. Both conserved end residues are part of each CDR3. D genes are given only for firm matches. Expanded clones get a size class; other rows say once, few or many, or leave the size out.

size: .; J: TRBJ2-7; D: TRBD1; V: TRBV11-2; CDR3: CASSPPGTVTYEQYF
size: few; J: TRBJ1-1; D: .; V: TRBV13; CDR3: CASSRDQHEAFF
size: .; J: TRBJ2-3; D: .; V: TRBV6-5; CDR3: CASSGTGGDTQYF
size: .; J: TRBJ1-6; D: .; V: TRBV4-3; CDR3: CASSQDRWAESSYNSPLHF
size: .; J: TRBJ2-7; D: .; V: TRBV7-8; CDR3: CASSIGPSEGYYEQYF
size: .; J: TRBJ1-1; D: .; V: TRBV9; CDR3: CASSVWVNTEAFF
size: medium-sized; J: TRBJ1-1; D: TRBD1; V: TRBV7-3; CDR3: CASSETGNEAFF
size: .; J: TRBJ1-1; D: .; V: TRBV6-1; CDR3: CASSEGRTSEAFF
size: once; J: TRBJ2-5; D: .; V: TRBV6-5; CDR3: CASSLRDGETQYF
size: .; J: TRBJ2-1; D: .; V: TRBV5-1; CDR3: CASSFPAYSEQFF
size: .; J: TRBJ2-7; D: .; V: TRBV7-8; CDR3: CASSSRLVGDHSYEQYF
size: .; J: TRBJ1-1; D: TRBD1; V: TRBV6-6; CDR3: CASSSWTGTMNTEAFF
size: .; J: .; D: .; V: TRBV6-6; CDR3: CASIRGLEQYF
size: medium-sized; J: TRBJ1-4; D: TRBD1; V: TRBV4-1; CDR3: CASSRTGGDEKLFF
size: .; J: TRBJ2-7; D: .; V: TRBV6-5; CDR3: CASTLSGRFYEQYF
size: .; J: TRBJ2-2; D: TRBD2; V: TRBV27; CDR3: CASSLRGGANTGELFF
size: .; J: TRBJ1-1; D: .; V: TRBV7-9; CDR3: CASSLAPVGLNTEAFF
size: .; J: TRBJ2-5; D: .; V: TRBV7-9; CDR3: CASSPASETQYF
size: .; J: TRBJ1-1; D: TRBD1; V: TRBV7-9; CDR3: CASSFPGTGVTEAFF
size: .; J: TRBJ2-1; D: TRBD2; V: TRBV7-3; CDR3: CASSLIGSGGHNEQFF
size: .; J: TRBJ2-5; D: .; V: TRBV6-5; CDR3: CASSSGSGETQYF
size: .; J: TRBJ1-5; D: .; V: TRBV2; CDR3: CASSETYADGYSNQPQHF
size: .; J: TRBJ2-2; D: TRBD1; V: TRBV11-2; CDR3: CASSLGQTLTGELFF
size: .; J: TRBJ2-7; D: TRBD1; V: TRBV28; CDR3: CASSPRDRAISNYEQYF
size: .; J: TRBJ2-3; D: TRBD1; V: TRBV9; CDR3: CASSVGTGGFTDTQYF
size: .; J: TRBJ1-2; D: .; V: TRBV5-4; CDR3: CASGIGPGVSYGYTF
size: .; J: TRBJ1-4; D: .; V: TRBV7-9; CDR3: CASSYRDINEKLFF
size: .; J: .; D: TRBD2; V: TRBV7-2; CDR3: CASSLAGGTWGSEQYF
size: .; J: TRBJ1-2; D: .; V: TRBV6-5; CDR3: CASSYPDSKGYTF
size: .; J: TRBJ1-3; D: .; V: TRBV7-8; CDR3: CASSLAPDSGNTIYF
size: once; J: TRBJ1-1; D: .; V: TRBV5-1; CDR3: CASSLEGPTEAFF
size: medium-sized; J: TRBJ1-2; D: .; V: TRBV6-5; CDR3: CASSSESNYGYTF